This T cell receptor (beta chain) was sequenced for a study of cytomegalovirus exposure and HLA in healthy donors (dated by TCRdb to about 2017). Regarding the research as a whole: According to a later analysis, one platform produced both the 120 validation repertoires and the approximately 600 repertoires of the first cohort. The aim of the study was to test whether cataloging public T cell receptors could identify signatures of past pathogen exposure. Besides the first cohort of 666 subjects, a separate validation cohort made up of over 95 different subjects was used. The study combined high-throughput TCR immunosequencing, statistical association of individual TCRs with disease status, and machine learning to predict cytomegalovirus infection status.

Receptors were amplified or captured by the immunoSEQ multiplex PCR assay. As for how the authors treated the data: A statistical classification framework was developed to diagnose cytomegalovirus status using the catalog of TCR beta chain sequences. The immuneACCESS repertoire file appears here via TCRdb, limited to in-frame rearrangements. These files lack a portion of the clones; in checked studies, under half of the deficit traces to unresolved V genes, and the cause of the others is not known. The DNA was the basis for D and trimming; V, J and clone size are from that table. For this sample there are around 150,000 clones; around 92% appear just once. The ten biggest clones cover approximately 10% of the sample. The donors were included in the validation cohort of roughly 130 subjects, a group kept apart from the 666-subject first cohort. On the study overall, not on this receptor specifically: Across donors, most TCR sequences were observed very rarely, whereas some public TCRs were present in many individuals. Subsequent analysis determined that TCRs grouped into clusters in the first cohort also showed a tendency toward co-occurrence across the roughly 120 validation repertoires, and 94% of cluster scores exceeded 0. The validation cohort had no HLA typing available for a later analysis, so co-occurrence within that cohort was assessed over all 120 or so repertoires. A total of some 180 TCR beta chains were listed by the study as associated with cytomegalovirus. In both the original and validation cohorts, the classifier was reported to diagnose cytomegalovirus status with high specificity and sensitivity. It was suggested by the authors that the approach could potentially be generalized to other disease states and immunological phenotypes. A few of the identified cytomegalovirus-associated TCR beta chains were confirmed in vitro to be specific for cytomegalovirus antigens.

Here V drops 2 bases and J drops 0 bases, and the junction holds 3 bases not matched to any gene. The CDR3 holds 16 amino acids from the cysteine to the phenylalanine. The DNA shown is the 48-base CDR3, in frame from base 1. As encoded in the germline V gene, CDR1 is SGHRS while CDR2 is YFSETQ. A word on this clone: Its target antigen remains unknown. No base quality information exists; no much larger clone differs at one position.

The sequence was obtained from a young woman in good health and CMV-seropositive. Sequencing used PBMCs. The sequence joins TRBV5-1 to TRBJ2-3, with 10 bases matching TRBD2. The CDR3 region has the sequence CASSFLAGVSTDTQYF. In nucleotide form, the sequence is TGCGCCAGCAGCTTCCTAGCGGGAGTTAGCACAGATACGCAGTATTTT.